The T cell receptor (beta chain) described here comes from a study of blood T cells in healthy people across ages. The authors ran a second PCR of 7 to 11 cycles using a sample-barcoded 5' primer and a J-beta primer mix. Every cDNA molecule bore a tag from a template-switch adaptor containing 12 random nucleotides. Each CDR3 protein is one row after TCRdb ran MiXCR on the 5' RACE reads. Among hundreds of thousands of distinct CDR3 sequences, about 53% were seen once, and the ten largest hold approximately 40%. The CDR3 extends over 15 amino acids. V lost 4 bases, J lost 3 bases, and 6 bases stayed unmatched. Germline values: CDR1 SGHAT, CDR2 FQNNGV. The sample holds a few counts of this clonotype. Its matching antigen is unknown. The study's findings and limits: No conclusive comparison of naive versus antigen-experienced cells was possible with unsorted PBMCs.

The genes are TRBV11-2 and TRBJ2-1; TRBD1 matches at 7 bases. Sequenced material: blood. This clonotype originated in a man at least 80 years old in good health. The CDR3 region is CASSSWQGVYNEQFF. The CDR3 DNA is TGTGCCAGCAGCTCCTGGCAGGGGGTCTACAATGAGCAGTTCTTC. Full variable domain (missing parts from reference TRBV11-2 and TRBJ2-1): EAGVAQSPRYKIIEKRQSVAFWCNPISGHATLYWYQQILGQGPKLLIQFQNNGVVDDSQLPKDRFSAERLKGVDSTLKIQPAKLEDSAVYLCASSSWQGVYNEQFFGPGTRLTVL.